These T cell receptor beta chains were read from a single sample in a study of cytomegalovirus exposure and HLA in healthy donors. Profiled with immunoSEQ multiplex PCR; TCRdb holds only in-frame clones, not every one. This table has about 130,000 clones, 75% to 90% appearing once. The sequenced sample consisted of PBMCs. The receptors stem from a woman in her 30s in good health and CMV-seropositive. Both conserved end residues are part of each CDR3. Fields, in order: CDR3 protein, CDR3 DNA, V gene, D gene, clone size, J gene. The D gene is left open where the match is weak. A row's size may be missing; if present it is once, few, many or a size class.

CASSLSGHNEKLFF	TGTGCCAGCAGTTTGTCAGGGCATAATGAAAAACTGTTTTTT	TRBV28	NA	NA	TRBJ1-4
CASSLDPGWKTQYF	TGTGCCAGCAGCTTAGACCCGGGATGGAAGACCCAGTACTTC	TRBV7-2	NA	NA	TRBJ2-5
CASSKLAGGSGELFF	TGTGCCAGTAGTAAACTAGCGGGAGGCTCCGGGGAGCTGTTTTTT	TRBV19	TRBD2	NA	TRBJ2-2
CASSFGTYNEQFF	TGTGCCAGCAGTTTTGGCACCTACAATGAGCAGTTCTTC	TRBV5-6	NA	NA	TRBJ2-1
CASSVGGGALWETQYF	TGTGCCAGCAGCGTTGGCGGGGGGGCATTGTGGGAGACCCAGTACTTC	TRBV9	TRBD2	NA	TRBJ2-5
CASSQAGAVGSYEQYF	TGCGCCAGCAGCCAGGCAGGGGCCGTTGGGTCCTACGAGCAGTACTTC	TRBV4-1	NA	NA	TRBJ2-7
CASSLVGTSGVNEQFF	TGTGCCAGCAGCTTAGTGGGGACTAGCGGGGTAAATGAGCAGTTCTTC	TRBV7-2	TRBD2	once	TRBJ2-1
CASSYGLAGEMETQYF	TGTGCCAGCAGTTACGGGCTAGCGGGAGAAATGGAGACCCAGTACTTC	TRBV6-5	TRBD2	NA	TRBJ2-5
CASSEGLAGEETQYF	TGTGCCAGCAGCGAGGGACTAGCGGGAGAAGAGACCCAGTACTTC	TRBV2	TRBD2	once	TRBJ2-5
CASSRGQGSSYEQYF	TGTGCCAGCAGCCGGGGACAGGGGAGCTCCTACGAGCAGTACTTC	TRBV5-4	TRBD1	once	TRBJ2-7
CASSLGAGQDIYGYTF	TGCGCCAGCAGCTTGGGTGCAGGACAGGACATCTATGGCTACACCTTC	TRBV5-1	TRBD1	NA	TRBJ1-2
CASSLNPGGGYTF	TGTGCCAGCAGCTTAAACCCAGGGGGCGGCTACACCTTC	TRBV7-3	TRBD1	NA	TRBJ1-2
CASSGRANSYEQYF	TGTGCCAGCAGTGGGCGGGCAAACTCCTACGAGCAGTACTTC	TRBV2	NA	NA	TRBJ2-7
CASSLFTGGTTDTQYF	TGTGCCAGCAGCTTGTTCACGGGGGGGACCACAGATACGCAGTATTTT	TRBV5-4	TRBD2	NA	TRBJ2-3
CASSIWTSGQETQYF	TGTGCCAGCAGTATTTGGACTAGCGGGCAAGAGACCCAGTACTTC	TRBV2	TRBD2	NA	TRBJ2-5
CASSFRGQGVISYEQYF	TGTGCCAGCAGTTTCAGAGGACAGGGGGTTATTTCCTACGAGCAGTACTTC	TRBV28	TRBD1	NA	TRBJ2-7
CASTPGTSGSREQYF	TGTGCCAGCACCCCCGGGACTAGCGGGTCACGCGAGCAGTACTTC	TRBV27	TRBD2	NA	TRBJ2-7
CASSRREPRDTQYF	TGTGCCAGCAGTAGGCGGGAGCCCCGGGATACGCAGTATTTT	TRBV28	TRBD2	NA	TRBJ2-3
CATSRLALAGVRDEQFF	TGTGCCACCAGCAGATTAGCACTAGCGGGAGTTAGAGATGAGCAGTTCTTC	TRBV15	TRBD2	once	TRBJ2-1
CASRKPGQGAGEQYF	TGTGCCAGCAGAAAGCCGGGACAGGGGGCAGGAGAGCAGTACTTC	TRBV2	TRBD1	once	TRBJ2-7
CASSFVGGRIYNEQFF	TGTGCCAGCAGCTTCGTCGGCGGGAGGATCTACAATGAGCAGTTCTTC	TRBV27	TRBD2	NA	TRBJ2-1
CASSRGLAGAETQYF	TGTGCCAGCAGCCGGGGACTAGCGGGGGCAGAGACCCAGTACTTC	TRBV7-2	TRBD2	NA	TRBJ2-5
CASSSLGGQGAREQYF	TGTGCCAGCAGTTCCCTTGGGGGACAGGGGGCGCGGGAGCAGTACTTC	TRBV27	TRBD1	NA	TRBJ2-7
CASSPRRGRTGANVLTF	TGTGCCAGCAGCCCCCGTAGGGGTCGGACTGGGGCCAACGTCCTGACTTTC	TRBV27	NA	NA	TRBJ2-6
CASSEGHTMNTEAFF	TGTGCCAGCAGTGAAGGGCACACCATGAACACTGAAGCTTTCTTT	TRBV2	NA	NA	TRBJ1-1
CASSQDWANQPQHF	TGTGCCAGCAGCCAAGATTGGGCTAATCAGCCCCAGCATTTT	TRBV4-2	NA	NA	TRBJ1-5
CASRGLATDTQYF	TGTGCCAGCAGAGGACTGGCCACAGATACGCAGTATTTT	TRBV25-1	NA	NA	TRBJ2-3
CASSEDRDGSPLHF	TGTGCCAGCAGTGAGGACAGGGATGGTTCACCCCTCCACTTT	TRBV2	TRBD1	few	TRBJ1-6
CASSPLRTGGVYNEQFF	TGCGCCAGCAGCCCACTCCGGACAGGGGGTGTCTACAATGAGCAGTTCTTC	TRBV4-1	TRBD1	NA	TRBJ2-1
CASGGPDTQYF	TGTGCCAGTGGCGGGCCGGATACGCAGTATTTT	TRBV9	NA	NA	TRBJ2-3
CASSYWATRFEQYF	TGTGCCAGCAGTTACTGGGCTACTAGGTTTGAGCAGTACTTC	TRBV6-5	NA	NA	TRBJ2-7
CASSSDRGDTGELFF	TGTGCCAGCAGTTCAGACAGGGGTGACACCGGGGAGCTGTTTTTT	TRBV2	TRBD1	NA	TRBJ2-2
CASHSPPGNTIYF	TGTGCCAGCCACAGTCCCCCTGGAAACACCATATATTTT	TRBV6-1	NA	once	TRBJ1-3
CASSVGGGNQPQHF	TGTGCCAGCAGTGTGGGGGGTGGCAATCAGCCCCAGCATTTT	TRBV28	NA	NA	TRBJ1-5
CASSLFGRGLAGLSSGELFF	TGCGCCAGCAGCTTATTTGGTAGGGGACTAGCGGGACTATCCTCTGGGGAGCTGTTTTTT	TRBV5-1	TRBD2	once	TRBJ2-2
CASSFYRVAYEQYF	TGTGCCAGCAGTTTTTACAGGGTGGCCTACGAGCAGTACTTC	TRBV28	NA	NA	TRBJ2-7